This T cell receptor (beta chain) originates from a study of early T cells in non-severe SARS-CoV-2 infection. Study context: The sequenced material was bulk RNA from unsorted whole blood, and its chains were unpaired.

The TCR library protocol attached unique molecular identifiers to the individual cDNA molecules. TCRdb reprocessed the 5' RACE reads with MiXCR, giving one entry per CDR3 protein. This table holds tens of thousands of distinct CDR3 sequences, under 8% found once. Unmatched junction bases numbered 12, after V lost 6 bases and J lost 7 bases. Germline CDR1 and CDR2: MDHEN and SYDVKM. CDR3 length: 15 amino acids. Regarding this clonotype: Its matching antigen is unknown.

The study, taken as a whole, reports: There was a bias toward anti-spike CD8 responses in VDJdb matching, which missed private and CD4 specificities.

Sample: whole blood, taken at baseline. The chain is built from TRBV28 and TRBJ2-3; 8 nucleotides match TRBD2. The TCR comes from an adult who was a healthcare worker with PCR-confirmed SARS-CoV-2 infection or an uninfected control (not recorded which). The CDR3 DNA reads as TGTGCCAGCAGCCGGGGGGGTCCGAGGGGTAATACGCAGTATTTT. Translation gives CASSRGGPRGNTQYF. Looking up the rest from reference TRBV28 and TRBJ2-3 gives the full variable domain: DVKVTQSSRYLVKRTGEKVFLECVQDMDHENMFWYRQDPGLGLRLIYFSYDVKMKEKGDIPEGYSVSREKKERFSLILESASTNQTSMYLCASSRGGPRGNTQYFGPGTRLTVL.